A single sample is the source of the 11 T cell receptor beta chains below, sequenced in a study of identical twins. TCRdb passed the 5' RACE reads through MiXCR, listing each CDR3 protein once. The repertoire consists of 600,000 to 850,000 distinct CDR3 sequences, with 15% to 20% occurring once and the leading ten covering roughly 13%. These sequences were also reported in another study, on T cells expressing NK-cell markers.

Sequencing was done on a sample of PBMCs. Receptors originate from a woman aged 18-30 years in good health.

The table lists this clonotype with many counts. CDR3 nucleotides: TGCAGTGCTAGAGCACAGGGGGTTCCTAACTATGGCTACACCTTC. This translates into CSARAQGVPNYGYTF. V is TRBV20-1 and J is TRBJ1-2; 8 bases match TRBD1. Trimming took 1 base from V and 0 from J; bases not matched to a gene: 4. Germline CDR1 and CDR2: DFQATT and SNEGSKA (reference sequence). The CDR3 has 15 residues.

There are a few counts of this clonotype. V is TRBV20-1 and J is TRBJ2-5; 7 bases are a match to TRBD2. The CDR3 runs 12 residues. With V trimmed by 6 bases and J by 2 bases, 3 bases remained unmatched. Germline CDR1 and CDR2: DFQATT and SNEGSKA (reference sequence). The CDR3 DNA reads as TGCAGTGCCTGGGGGGGTCAAGAGACCCAGTACTTC. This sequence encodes CSAWGGQETQYF.

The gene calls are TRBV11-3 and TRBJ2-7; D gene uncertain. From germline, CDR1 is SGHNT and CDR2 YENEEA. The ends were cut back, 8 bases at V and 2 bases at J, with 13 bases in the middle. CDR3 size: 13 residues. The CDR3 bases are TGTGCCAGCGCCCCGCGGAACACCTACGAGCAGTACTTC. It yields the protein CASAPRNTYEQYF.

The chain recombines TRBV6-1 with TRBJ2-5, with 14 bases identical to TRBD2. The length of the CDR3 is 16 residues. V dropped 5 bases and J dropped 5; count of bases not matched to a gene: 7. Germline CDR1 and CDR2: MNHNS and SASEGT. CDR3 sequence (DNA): TGTGCCAGCAGTAAGACTAGCGGGAGGGCCTGGGAGACCCAGTACTTC. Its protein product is CASSKTSGRAWETQYF.

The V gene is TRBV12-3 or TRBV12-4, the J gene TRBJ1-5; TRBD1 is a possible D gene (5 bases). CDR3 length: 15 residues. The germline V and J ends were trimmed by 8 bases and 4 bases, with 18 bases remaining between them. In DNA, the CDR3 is TGTGCCAGCGCAGCACAGGTTCTTTCTAATCAGCCCCAGCATTTT. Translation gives CASAAQVLSNQPQHF.

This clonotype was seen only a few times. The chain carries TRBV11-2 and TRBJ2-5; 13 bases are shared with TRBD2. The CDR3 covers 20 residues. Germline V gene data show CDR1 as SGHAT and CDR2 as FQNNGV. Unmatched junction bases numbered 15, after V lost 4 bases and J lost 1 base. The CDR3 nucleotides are TGTGCCAGCAGCTCATGGACTAGCGGGGGCCTGACCTCCTTCCAAGAGACCCAGTACTTC. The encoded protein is CASSSWTSGGLTSFQETQYF.

CDR3 region: CASSLDRLFTGELFF. The CDR3 bases are TGCGCCAGCAGCTTGGACAGGTTGTTCACCGGGGAGCTGTTTTTT. The chain has TRBV5-1 and TRBJ2-2, with a possible D match to TRBD1 (5 bases). CDR1 is SGHRS, CDR2 YFSETQ, per germline. The ends were cut back, 0 bases at V and 4 bases at J, with 10 bases in the middle. CDR3 length: 15 amino acids.

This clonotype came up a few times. The CDR3 bases are TGCAGCACCTCGGGACTAGCGGGAGCTGATACGCAGTATTTT. Its translation: CSTSGLAGADTQYF. The rearrangement joins TRBV29-1 to TRBJ2-3, with 14 bases matching TRBD2. The CDR3 sequence is 14 residues long. CDR1 is SQVTM and CDR2 is ANQGSEA in the germline V gene. Germline trimming cut 8 bases from V and 6 bases from J; bases unmatched to any gene: 7.

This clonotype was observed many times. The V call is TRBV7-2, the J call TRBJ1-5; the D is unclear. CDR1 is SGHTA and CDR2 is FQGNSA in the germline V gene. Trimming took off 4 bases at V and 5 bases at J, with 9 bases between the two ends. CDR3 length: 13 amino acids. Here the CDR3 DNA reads TGTGCCAGCAGCTCGCTCTTCGATCAGCCCCAGCATTTT. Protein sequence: CASSSLFDQPQHF.

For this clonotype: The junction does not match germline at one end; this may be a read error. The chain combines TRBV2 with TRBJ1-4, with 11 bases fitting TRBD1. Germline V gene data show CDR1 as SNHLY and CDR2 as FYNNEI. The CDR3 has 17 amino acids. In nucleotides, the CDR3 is TGTACCAGCAGCGTAGGGACAGGGGGGAGGACTAATGAAAAACTGTTTTTT. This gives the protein CTSSVGTGGRTNEKLFF.

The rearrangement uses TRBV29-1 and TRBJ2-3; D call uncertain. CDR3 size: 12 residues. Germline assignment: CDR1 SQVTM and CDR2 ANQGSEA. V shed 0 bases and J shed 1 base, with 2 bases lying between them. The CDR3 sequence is CSVEDGTDTQYF. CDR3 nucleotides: TGCAGCGTTGAAGACGGCACAGATACGCAGTATTTT.